This TCR beta chain was observed in a study of shared T cell receptors in the human thymus. Trimming removed 7 bases from V and 4 bases from J; junction bases left unmatched: 13. Germline V gene sequence: CDR1 SQVTM, CDR2 ANQGSEA. The CDR3 consists of 16 residues. TCRdb's copy holds only in-frame clones and misses some; the assay was immunoSEQ multiplex PCR. The table shows roughly 550,000 clones, with 78% occurring only once. The same data also contributed to another study, on human thymus T cells. That study adds: Among the donors, all were healthy Finnish infants having corrective surgery for congenital heart defects. Corrective heart surgery yielded resections, and these provided the thymus tissue. Both thymic and peripheral blood repertoires showed apparently biased V and J usage. Related work showed strongly overlapping thymic repertoires across unrelated individuals.

The receptor's source is a boy under three years old with a congenital heart defect. Sequencing was performed on thymocytes. The gene calls are TRBV29-1 and TRBJ2-1; 10 nucleotides align to TRBD1. Here the CDR3 reads CSDLGQGSAYYNEQFF. The CDR3 DNA sequence: TGCAGCGACCTGGGACAGGGGAGCGCTTATTACAATGAGCAGTTCTTC.